This TCR beta chain was captured by sequencing in a study of T-cell reconstitution after alpha-beta-depleted transplantation in children. Points from the study as a whole: Roughly two months post-transplant, alpha-beta T cells reportedly originated from several hundred graft clones that had expanded. Diversity of TCRbeta at day 60 was high in some patients, arising from surviving recipient T cells and thymic progenitors. At the one-year point after transplant, T-cell counts and TCRbeta diversity were found to come mostly from T cells that had been newly produced.

Unique molecular identifiers were used in preparing the TCRbeta library. TCRdb reanalysed the PCR reads using MiXCR and keeps one entry per CDR3 protein. Of fewer than 750,000 distinct CDR3 sequences in the sample, roughly a quarter were seen once. This clonotype was detected only a few times. As yet, its antigen is unknown. CDR3 size: 14 residues. Trimming stripped 1 base from V and 2 bases from J, with 8 bases between. Germline-derived CDR1 and CDR2 are ENHRY and SYGVKD. The sequence came from a boy under two years old with Wiskott-Aldrich syndrome, due to receive a stem cell transplant. The chain recombines TRBV10-3 with TRBJ1-1; D not resolved. The material sequenced was PBMCs, taken before TCRalphabeta/CD19-depleted stem cell transplant. The CDR3: CAISELGTNTEAFF. CDR3 coding DNA: TGTGCCATCAGTGAGTTGGGCACAAACACTGAAGCTTTCTTT.